This T cell receptor (beta chain) was recovered during a study of tumor-infiltrating lymphocytes in primary liver carcinoma. Overall study findings and caveats: Because of bulk unsorted sampling, CD4+ and CD8+ repertoires were not subjected to comparison.

Remarks on this clonotype: Its antigen is currently unknown.

The authors took blood RNA from unsorted whole blood and also extracted germline DNA. TCR beta cDNA was prepared out of roughly 0.45 ug total RNA by means of a constant-region primer. A slightly modified ARM-PCR protocol with three nested multiplex PCR rounds produced these TCR beta libraries. A C-beta reverse primer was combined with TRBV1-TRBV30 forward primers in the first two PCR rounds, and each round had about 10 cycles. TCRdb reprocessed the multiplex PCR reads with MiXCR, giving one entry per CDR3 protein. The data hold 190,000 or so distinct CDR3 sequences, with about two thirds observed a single time. V was clipped by 3 bases and J by 4 bases; unmatched bases: 8. Germline CDR1 is MDHEN and CDR2 is SYDVKM. The CDR3 has 17 residues.

The chain is built from TRBV28 and TRBJ2-5; 13 nucleotides align to TRBD2. The sequence was collected from a woman aged 55-69 years with primary liver carcinoma and hepatitis B virus infection. Source material: peripheral blood. The CDR3 loop is CASSLGTSGTSRETQYF. Written as DNA, the CDR3 is TGTGCCAGCAGTTTGGGGACTAGCGGGACCTCGAGAGAGACCCAGTACTTC.